This T cell receptor (beta chain) was sequenced during a study of T cells in Graves' hyperthyroidism and ophthalmopathy. RNA transcripts yielded amplified TCR beta CDR3 regions. TCR CDR3 underwent first-round RT-PCR with the HTBI primer set. TCRdb reprocessed the multiplex PCR reads via MiXCR and lists one record per CDR3 protein. This sample has over 450,000 distinct CDR3 sequences, with over 13% found just once. The study left out patients who had uncontrolled infection, other autoimmune disease, pregnancy or lactation. Trimming cost V 6 bases and J 5 bases; bases outside gene matches: 10. This CDR3 is 16 amino acids long.

The V gene is TRBV12-3 or TRBV12-4, the J gene TRBJ2-2; 9 bases fit TRBD1. The source is a woman aged 18-30 years with Graves' hyperthyroidism. The specimen was blood. CDR3 sequence: CASRDPTGGRTGELFF. DNA of the CDR3: TGTGCCAGCAGGGACCCCACAGGGGGCAGGACCGGGGAGCTGTTTTTT.